Reported below is one TCR beta chain. Its target is not known. This sample stems from a study of T cells in Graves' hyperthyroidism and ophthalmopathy. Overall study: Sampling of peripheral blood happened at initial diagnosis, prior to any treatment.

CDR1 SQVTM and CDR2 ANQGSEA come from the germline V gene. The CDR3 is made up of 16 amino acids. The junction had 11 bases not matched to a gene; V was cut back by 0 bases and J by 6 bases. Study findings and constraints: Most thyroid clonotypes that were expanded above 0.001 also turned up in blood.

The study left out patients who had uncontrolled infection, other autoimmune disease, pregnancy or lactation. Cells are PBMCs isolated from about 10 ml of fresh blood. Using RNA transcripts as the source, TCR beta CDR3 regions were amplified. When the TCR CDR3 underwent first-round RT-PCR, the HTBI primer set was used. TCRdb reanalysed the multiplex PCR reads using MiXCR and keeps one entry per CDR3 protein. The sample lists 300,000 or so distinct CDR3 sequences, about 18% occurring once. This chain joins TRBV29-1 and TRBJ2-1; 7 nucleotides align to TRBD2. The TCR comes from a woman in her forties or fifties with Graves' hyperthyroidism. The sequenced sample consisted of blood. CDR3 in amino acids: CSVEDEASGPGNEQFF. The CDR3 nucleotides read TGCAGCGTTGAAGATGAAGCTAGCGGCCCTGGCAATGAGCAGTTCTTC.